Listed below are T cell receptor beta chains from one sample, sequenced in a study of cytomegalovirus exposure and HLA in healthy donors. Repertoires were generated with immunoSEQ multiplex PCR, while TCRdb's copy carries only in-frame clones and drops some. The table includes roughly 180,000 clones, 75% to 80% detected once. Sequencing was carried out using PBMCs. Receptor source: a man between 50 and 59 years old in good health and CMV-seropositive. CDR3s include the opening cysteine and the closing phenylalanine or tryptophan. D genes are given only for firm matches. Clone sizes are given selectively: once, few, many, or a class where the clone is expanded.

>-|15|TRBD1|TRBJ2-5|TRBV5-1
TGCGCCAGCAGCTTGGGGCCGACAGGGGGAGAGACCCAGTACTTC
CASSLGPTGGETQYF
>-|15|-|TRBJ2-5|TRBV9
TGTGCCAGCAGCGTAGACCCCCGCGGAGGTGAGACCCAGTACTTC
CASSVDPRGGETQYF
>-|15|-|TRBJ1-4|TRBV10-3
TGTGCCATCAGTGCCCAGGGTGCAACTAATGAAAAACTGTTTTTT
CAISAQGATNEKLFF
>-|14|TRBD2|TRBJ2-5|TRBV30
TGTGCCTGGACTGGCGGGGGGAAGCGAGAGACCCAGTACTTC
CAWTGGGKRETQYF
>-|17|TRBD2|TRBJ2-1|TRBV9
TGTGCCAGCAGCGCTACAAGCGGGGGCCCTCCGGGCGGGGAGCAGTTCTTC
CASSATSGGPPGGEQFF
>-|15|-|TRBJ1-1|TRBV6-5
TGTGCCAGCACAATTAACAGGGACGGCGGAACTGAAGCTTTCTTT
CASTINRDGGTEAFF
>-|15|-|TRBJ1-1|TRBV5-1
TGCGCCAGCAGCTTGGGCCAGGGGACGATATCTGAAGCTTTCTTT
CASSLGQGTISEAFF
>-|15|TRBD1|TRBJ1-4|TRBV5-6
TGTGCCAGCAGCTTGTTTGAGGGGGCTTCTGAAAAACTGTTTTTT
CASSLFEGASEKLFF
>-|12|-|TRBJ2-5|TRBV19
TGTGCCAGTAGTATAAGAGGGGAGACCCAGTACTTC
CASSIRGETQYF
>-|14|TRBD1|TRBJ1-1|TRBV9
TGTGCCAGCAGCGCCAGACAGGGGAACACTGAAGCTTTCTTT
CASSARQGNTEAFF
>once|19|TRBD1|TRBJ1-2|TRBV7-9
TGTGCCAGCAGCTTAGCCCCCCGGGACAGGGAGTACTTGGACTATGGCTACACCTTC
CASSLAPRDREYLDYGYTF
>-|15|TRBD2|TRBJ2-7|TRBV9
TGTGCCAGCAGTCGGACTAGCGGGGGGTTCTACGAGCAGTACTTC
CASSRTSGGFYEQYF
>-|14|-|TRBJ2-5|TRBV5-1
TGCGCCAGCAGCTTGCGGCAGGGCGGCGAGACCCAGTACTTC
CASSLRQGGETQYF
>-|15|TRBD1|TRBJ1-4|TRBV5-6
TGTGCCAGCAGCCGAAGGACAGGGGGTAACGAAAAACTGTTTTTT
CASSRRTGGNEKLFF
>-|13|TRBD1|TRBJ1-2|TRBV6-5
TGTGCCAGCCGGGGACAGAGTTCCTATGGCTACACCTTC
CASRGQSSYGYTF
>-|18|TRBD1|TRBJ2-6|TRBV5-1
TGCGCCAGCAGCTTGAACGGACAGGGGTTCCCTGGGGCCAACGTCCTGACTTTC
CASSLNGQGFPGANVLTF
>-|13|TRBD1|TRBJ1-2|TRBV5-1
TGCGCCAGCAGCCCAACAGGGGCCTCTAGCTACACCTTC
CASSPTGASSYTF
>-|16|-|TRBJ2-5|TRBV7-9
TGTGCCAGCAGCCAAGGATCCGCAGGGGACCGGCGAACCCAGTACTTC
CASSQGSAGDRRTQYF
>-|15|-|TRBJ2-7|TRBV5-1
TGCGCCAGATTAGCGACCGGGACTCTAGCTTACGAGCAGTACTTC
CARLATGTLAYEQYF
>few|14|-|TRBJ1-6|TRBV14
TGTGCCAGCAGCCTCACTACAGGGTTTGCACCCCTCCACTTT
CASSLTTGFAPLHF
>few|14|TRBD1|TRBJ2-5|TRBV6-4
TGTGCCAGCAGTCGGACAGGGTTAGGGGAGACCCAGTACTTC
CASSRTGLGETQYF
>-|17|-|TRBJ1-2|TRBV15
TGTGCCACCAGCGAGCTACACAGGGCCCAAGCTAACTATGGCTACACCTTC
CATSELHRAQANYGYTF